The 20 T cell receptor beta chains reported below all come from one sample, sequenced in a study of shared clonotypes between healthy human individuals (TCRdb year 2020). To prepare the library, the immunoSEQ multiplex PCR assay was applied. Held by TCRdb, this immuneACCESS table contains in-frame sequences only and omits some clones. Under half of the omission traces to an unresolved V gene where checked; the cause of the rest is unknown. The sample records approximately 1,500,000 clones, approximately 96% of which are singletons. Together, the top ten hold 0.95% to 1.5% of the sample. The sequencing sample was made of naive CD4+ T cells sorted from blood. The cell subset or site label here, explained by the study, means: CD45RA+ positively selected. The receptor source for this set is a man aged 25 to 40 in good health.

The rearrangement uses TRBV18 and TRBJ2-5; D is unresolved. Per the germline V gene, CDR1 is KGHSH and CDR2 is LQKENI. Trimming removed 3 bases at V and 2 bases at J, with 10 bases between. This CDR3 comprises 14 residues. The CDR3, as DNA: TGTGCCAGCTCACCTGGCACAAATCAAGAGACCCAGTACTTC. Protein: CASSPGTNQETQYF.

The gene calls are TRBV2 and TRBJ2-4, with 9 nucleotides matching TRBD1. The CDR3 is 14 residues long. The V gene end was trimmed by 4 bases and the J gene end by 9 bases; junction bases not matched to a gene: 7. The germline CDR1 and CDR2 sequences are SNHLY and FYNNEI. The CDR3 loop is CASSVPGQGGIQYF. The CDR3, as DNA: TGTGCCAGCAGTGTCCCGGGACAGGGAGGCATTCAGTACTTC.

The CDR3 sequence: CASSKGDRMISGANVLTF. CDR3 nucleotides: TGCGCCAGCAGCAAGGGGGACAGGATGATCTCTGGGGCCAACGTCCTGACTTTC. This chain links TRBV5-1 with TRBJ2-6; 8 bases agree with TRBD1. The CDR3 covers 18 residues. Germline loops: CDR1 SGHRS, CDR2 YFSETQ. V was pared by 4 bases and J by 0 bases, with 9 bases of the junction left unmatched. The full variable domain, rest sourced from reference TRBV5-1 and TRBJ2-6, is KAGVTQTPRYLIKTRGQQVTLSCSPISGHRSVSWYQQTPGQGLQFLFEYFSETQRNKGNFPGRFSGRQFSNSRSEMNVSTLELGDSALYLCASSKGDRMISGANVLTFGAGSRLTVL.

The chain couples TRBV5-1 to TRBJ2-3; TRBD2 matches at 9 bases. CDR3 size: 15 residues. With 4 bases clipped from V and 6 bases from J, the junction kept 9 bases outside the gene matches. Germline V gene sequence: CDR1 SGHRS, CDR2 YFSETQ. CDR3 DNA sequence: TGCGCCAGCAGCCGGGGGGCTAGCGGGATTGATACGCAGTATTTT. Translating gives CASSRGASGIDTQYF. The full variable domain, completed using reference TRBV5-1 and TRBJ2-3, is KAGVTQTPRYLIKTRGQQVTLSCSPISGHRSVSWYQQTPGQGLQFLFEYFSETQRNKGNFPGRFSGRQFSNSRSEMNVSTLELGDSALYLCASSRGASGIDTQYFGPGTRLTVL.

This sequence joins TRBV6-1 and TRBJ1-2, with D uncertain. With 5 bases removed from V and 3 bases from J, the gap between germline ends came to 7 bases. The CDR3 is 12 amino acids. Germline V gene lookup returns CDR1 MNHNS and CDR2 SASEGT. CDR3 protein: CASSQGYYGYTF. DNA of the CDR3: TGTGCCAGCAGTCAAGGATACTATGGCTACACCTTC.

This clone was seen a single time. This sequence joins TRBV11-3 and TRBJ1-1; 8 bases match TRBD1. This CDR3 is 16 amino acids long. Losses at the gene ends were 2 bases for V and 8 bases for J; bases not matched to a gene: 13. The germline V gene encodes CDR1 SGHNT and CDR2 YENEEA. The CDR3 DNA reads as TGTGCCAGCAGCTTATCCCCCCCAAGTGGACAGGGCGAAGCTTTCTTT. This translates into CASSLSPPSGQGEAFF.

V is TRBV29-1 and J is TRBJ2-5; 9 nucleotides agree with TRBD1. With V trimmed by 4 bases and J by 7 bases, 10 bases remained unmatched. The CDR3 loop spans 14 amino acids. CDR1 is SQVTM and CDR2 is ANQGSEA in the germline V gene. The CDR3 region has the DNA TGCAGCGTTGCCCCCCGGACAGGGGTTGGGACCCAGTACTTC. This translates into CSVAPRTGVGTQYF.

For this clone: The sample contains more than one DNA sequence encoding this CDR3. The chain is built from TRBV7-9 and TRBJ1-1; D remains ambiguous. Trimming removed 5 bases at V and 1 base at J, with 2 bases between. From germline, CDR1 is SEHNR and CDR2 FQNEAQ (reference sequence). The CDR3 consists of 11 residues. The CDR3 DNA reads as TGTGCCAGCAGCCAGAACACTGAAGCTTTCTTT. It specifies CASSQNTEAFF.

The gene calls are TRBV7-2 and TRBJ2-2, with a possible D match to TRBD2 (6 bases). Germline CDR1 is SGHTA and CDR2 is FQGNSA. CDR3 length equals 16 residues. V dropped 3 bases and J dropped 0 bases, with 11 bases sitting between them. DNA for the CDR3: TGTGCCAGCAGCTTCCGGTCGGGAGCGAACACCGGGGAGCTGTTTTTT. Translation: CASSFRSGANTGELFF.

The rearrangement uses TRBV9 and TRBJ2-1; 10 positions agree with TRBD2. This CDR3 is 16 amino acids long. The germline V gene encodes CDR1 SGDLS and CDR2 YYNGEE. Unmatched junction bases numbered 10, after V lost 4 bases and J lost 6 bases. The CDR3 DNA reads as TGTGCCAGCAGCATTCGAGCGGGAGGGCCCGGCAATGAGCAGTTCTTC. Its protein is CASSIRAGGPGNEQFF.

This clone has a single count. The chain has TRBV19 and TRBJ2-1, with D possibly matching TRBD2 (5 bases). The CDR3 runs to 14 residues. V was trimmed by 5 bases and J by 2 bases, leaving 10 bases between them. CDR1 and CDR2 (germline): LNHDA, SQIVND (reference sequence). CDR3 coding DNA: TGTGCCAGTAGTCCCGGACTGACCTACAATGAGCAGTTCTTC. It encodes CASSPGLTYNEQFF.

The chain links TRBV14 to TRBJ1-1; tentative D call: TRBD1 (5 bases). The V gene lost 4 bases and the J gene lost 1 base, with 13 bases spanning the gap. The CDR3 runs 15 residues. Germline V CDR1 and CDR2: SGHDN, FVKESK. This chain's CDR3 is CASSPWGTQNTEAFF. CDR3 nucleotides: TGTGCCAGCAGCCCATGGGGGACTCAGAACACTGAAGCTTTCTTT.

J is TRBJ2-7 and V is TRBV29-1; no clear D. V was shortened by 4 bases and J by 6 bases, with 13 bases between the two germline ends. The CDR3 runs to 12 residues. CDR1 is SQVTM, CDR2 ANQGSEA, per germline. The CDR3 DNA reads as TGCAGCGTTGTGATTCCGTCGGCCGAGCAGTACTTC. This codes for CSVVIPSAEQYF.

This chain uses TRBV7-3 with TRBJ2-3, with 8 bases fitting TRBD1. V shed 2 bases and J 4 bases; nucleotides not matched to a gene: 5. The CDR3 is 15 amino acids. CDR1 and CDR2 (germline): SGHTA, FQGTGA. CDR3 nucleotide sequence: TGTGCCAGCAGCTTAGGTTCAGGGGGCGCAGATACGCAGTATTTT. Its translation is CASSLGSGGADTQYF.

A remark on this clone: This CDR3 is also generated by other DNA sequences in the sample. The chain joins TRBV2 to TRBJ2-2, with D tentatively TRBD2 (6 bases). Germline V gives CDR1 SNHLY, CDR2 FYNNEI. The CDR3 loop spans 13 amino acids. The V end lost 7 bases, the J end lost 2 bases, and 8 bases lay between the germline ends. The chain's CDR3 is CASTRENTGELFF. CDR3 sequence (DNA): TGTGCCAGCACGCGGGAAAACACCGGGGAGCTGTTTTTT. Together with reference TRBV2 and TRBJ2-2, the CDR3 gives the full variable domain: EPEVTQTPSHQVTQMGQEVILRCVPISNHLYFYWYRQILGQKVEFLVSFYNNEISEKSEIFDDQFSVERPDGSNFTLKIRSTKLEDSAMYFCASTRENTGELFFGEGSRLTVL.

The chain uses TRBV14 and TRBJ2-1; D uncertain. This CDR3 has 13 residues. V shed 3 bases and J shed 7 bases, with 10 bases lying between them. Germline loops: CDR1 SGHDN, CDR2 FVKESK. CDR3 sequence: CASSQPSGNEQFF. CDR3 nucleotides: TGTGCCAGCAGCCAGCCGAGTGGTAATGAGCAGTTCTTC.

CDR3 sequence: CASSITSKNRVTGENTEAFF. In nucleotides, the CDR3 is TGTGCCAGCAGTATAACCTCCAAAAATCGCGTGACAGGGGAGAACACTGAAGCTTTCTTT. The V call is TRBV27, the J call TRBJ1-1, with 8 bases that match TRBD1. CDR1 is MNHEY, CDR2 SMNVEV, per germline (reference sequence). Trimming cost V 5 bases and J 1 base; bases outside gene matches: 21. This CDR3 spans 20 amino acids.

The rearrangement uses TRBV5-1 and TRBJ2-1; weak D call: TRBD1 (5 bases). The germline gives CDR1 SGHRS, CDR2 YFSETQ. Trimming cost V 1 base and J 3 bases, with 29 bases left between them. This CDR3 is built from 21 residues. In nucleotides, the CDR3 is TGCGCCAGCAGCTTGACGACAGTCCTGAGTGCCCTCCGAAGTAACTACAATGAGCAGTTCTTC. This translates into CASSLTTVLSALRSNYNEQFF.

The chain has TRBV18 and TRBJ2-1; TRBD1 agrees at 7 bases. The ends lost 6 bases at V and 6 bases at J; junction bases unmatched: 11. The CDR3 covers 15 residues. From germline, CDR1 is KGHSH and CDR2 LQKENI. Written as DNA, the CDR3 is TGTGCCAGCTCCTCGGTTCTCGGACAGGTCAATGAGCAGTTCTTC. It codes for CASSSVLGQVNEQFF. Full variable domain (outside the CDR3, taken from reference TRBV18 and TRBJ2-1): NAGVMQNPRHLVRRRGQEARLRCSPMKGHSHVYWYRQLPEEGLKFMVYLQKENIIDESGMPKERFSAEFPKEGPSILRIQQVVRGDSAAYFCASSSVLGQVNEQFFGPGTRLTVL.

The chain's CDR3 is CASAGQGARRARETQYF. DNA of the CDR3: TGTGCCAGCGCTGGACAGGGGGCGAGGCGGGCACGGGAGACCCAGTACTTC. The chain recombines TRBV27 with TRBJ2-5; TRBD1 aligns across 11 bases. The trim removed 8 bases at V and 5 bases at J, leaving 16 bases unmatched. Germline values: CDR1 MNHEY, CDR2 SMNVEV (reference sequence). The CDR3 is 17 amino acids.